A single sample is the source of the 28 T cell receptor beta chains below, sequenced in a study of patients and donors after allogeneic stem cell transplantation. MiXCR, applied by TCRdb to the RT-PCR reads, yields one record per CDR3 protein. This repertoire shows 410,000 or so distinct CDR3 sequences, 15% to 20% found once; its top ten account for 6.5% to 7.5%. The sample consisted of blood, either unsorted or a sorted T cell fraction (not recorded which). These receptors all come from a human donor who was either an allogeneic HSCT recipient or a stem cell or donor lymphocyte infusion donor (not recorded which). It is not recorded whose cells these are; they may come from a transplant donor.

CDR3 DNA: TGTGCCAGCAGTGAATCCAGCACAGATACGCAGTATTTT. Protein product: CASSESSTDTQYF. The chain combines TRBV2 with TRBJ2-3; no reliable D call. Per germline, CDR1 SNHLY and CDR2 FYNNEI. CDR3 size: 13 residues. Trimming pared 2 bases from V and 0 bases from J, leaving 3 bases between.

This clonotype has just a few counts. V and J are TRBV30 and TRBJ2-2, with TRBD1 identical over 7 bases. The ends lost 2 bases at V and 3 bases at J; junction bases unmatched: 6. This CDR3 is built from 15 residues. Germline values: CDR1 GTSNPN, CDR2 SVGIG (reference sequence). The chain's CDR3 is CAWSPSDRYTGELFF. In DNA, the CDR3 is TGTGCCTGGAGTCCCTCGGACAGGTACACCGGGGAGCTGTTTTTT.

This clonotype was counted between two and nine times. This chain connects TRBV24-1 to TRBJ2-3; no definite D call. CDR3 length: 20 residues. Trimming left V 3 bases short and J 5 bases short, with 29 bases between. Germline assignment: CDR1 KGHDR and CDR2 SFDVKD. Here the CDR3 DNA reads TGTGCCACCAGTGATATAGCTAGGAATCGGAGAGGAGCGTTAATAGATACGCAGTATTTT. Translation gives CATSDIARNRRGALIDTQYF.

This clonotype was observed at least ten times. The chain joins TRBV15 to TRBJ2-7, with TRBD1 matching over 7 bases. The CDR3 loop spans 13 amino acids. Germline loops: CDR1 LNHNV, CDR2 YYDKDF (reference sequence). The trim removed 5 bases at V and 5 bases at J, leaving 6 bases unmatched. The CDR3 region is CATSVTGAHEQYF. In DNA form, the CDR3 reads TGTGCCACCAGCGTAACAGGGGCCCACGAGCAGTACTTC.

V usage is TRBV19 and J usage is TRBJ2-1; D may correspond to TRBD1 or TRBD2 (5 bases each). The CDR3 is 16 amino acids. Per germline, CDR1 LNHDA and CDR2 SQIVND (reference sequence). The V end lost 5 bases, the J end lost 4 bases, and 18 bases lay between the germline ends. CDR3: CASSGPAFWGYNEQFF. Written as DNA, the CDR3 is TGTGCCAGTAGTGGGCCCGCATTTTGGGGGTACAATGAGCAGTTCTTC.

The J gene is TRBJ1-1, the V gene TRBV7-9; D is unclear. The germline V gene has CDR1 SEHNR and CDR2 FQNEAQ (reference sequence). V dropped 5 bases and J dropped 5 bases, with 21 bases sitting between them. The CDR3 covers 16 residues. CDR3 residues: CASSPLYGQKWTEAFF. CDR3 bases: TGTGCCAGCAGCCCCCTGTATGGTCAAAAATGGACTGAAGCTTTCTTT.

The table lists this clonotype with many counts. The chain uses TRBV24-1 and TRBJ2-5; D is ambiguous. V lost 5 bases, J lost 7 bases, and 13 bases lay in between. The CDR3 is made up of 13 amino acids. The germline gives CDR1 KGHDR, CDR2 SFDVKD. The CDR3 bases are TGTGCCACCAGTGGGCAGCCAAGAGGGACCCAGTACTTC. This sequence encodes CATSGQPRGTQYF.

This clonotype was detected ten times or more. The chain joins TRBV12-3 or TRBV12-4 to TRBJ1-1; D might be TRBD1 (5 bases). This CDR3 spans 12 amino acids. V lost 6 bases and J lost 4, with 9 bases in between. CDR3 residues: CASSPQGTEAFF. The DNA for the CDR3 is TGTGCCAGCAGCCCCCAGGGCACTGAAGCTTTCTTT.

Remarks on this clonotype: An end of the junction does not agree with germline; a read error may underlie this. The J gene is TRBJ2-3, the V gene TRBV2; TRBD2 might be the D (7 bases). The germline CDR1 and CDR2 sequences are SNHLY and FYNNEI. This CDR3 contains 15 residues. The CDR3 protein is CASSPRGPGTETQYF. CDR3 DNA sequence: TGTGCCAGCAGCCCGCGGGGGCCCGGCACAGAAACGCAGTATTTT.

Concerning this clonotype: A far larger clone is just one base off, so this is likely a read error. V is TRBV6-6 and J is TRBJ2-7; no clear D gene. The CDR3 length is 11 residues. Germline CDR1 reads MNHNY; CDR2 reads SVGAGI (reference sequence). The CDR3 DNA reads TGTGCCAGCAGTTACTCCGACGAGCAGTACTTC. This codes for CASSYSDEQYF.

This clonotype occurred a few times. The chain combines TRBV7-8 with TRBJ2-7, with 7 bases that match TRBD2. V lost 3 bases and J lost 3; bases outside the gene matches: 8. The germline CDR1 and CDR2 sequences are SGHVS and FQNEAQ. The CDR3 covers 15 residues. CDR3 coding DNA: TGTGCCAGCAGCTTGGTAGAGACTAGCCACTACGAGCAGTACTTC. Its translation: CASSLVETSHYEQYF. Full variable domain (rest looked up from reference TRBV7-8 and TRBJ2-7): GAGVSQSPRYKVAKRGQDVALRCDPISGHVSLFWYQQALGQGPEFLTYFQNEAQLDKSGLPSDRFFAERPEGSVSTLKIQRTQQEDSAVYLCASSLVETSHYEQYFGPGTRLTVT.

This chain connects TRBV29-1 to TRBJ1-2; TRBD1 is a possible D gene (5 bases). This CDR3 spans 14 amino acids. Per the germline V gene, CDR1 is SQVTM and CDR2 is ANQGSEA. V lost 0 bases, J lost 8 bases, and 16 bases lay in between. This chain's CDR3 is CSVEDKGSSDGYTF. CDR3 sequence (DNA): TGCAGCGTTGAAGATAAGGGGTCCTCAGACGGCTACACCTTC. The full variable domain, in which reference TRBV29-1 and TRBJ1-2 provide the parts outside the CDR3, is SAVISQKPSRDICQRGTSLTIQCQVDSQVTMMFWYRQQPGQSLTLIATANQGSEATYESGFVIDKFPISRPNLTFSTLTVSNMSPEDSSIYLCSVEDKGSSDGYTFGSGTRLTVV.

The rearrangement joins TRBV5-1 to TRBJ2-2, with 10 bases lining up with TRBD2. The junction had 10 bases not matched to a gene; V was cut back by 0 bases and J by 5 bases. CDR1 SGHRS and CDR2 YFSETQ come from the germline V gene. This CDR3 is built from 18 residues. In DNA form, the CDR3 reads TGCGCCAGCAGCTTGGTAGGCGCTGGGACTAGCGAGACCGGGGAGCTGTTTTTT. This encodes CASSLVGAGTSETGELFF.

V and J are TRBV7-2 and TRBJ1-4; 7 nucleotides line up with TRBD1. In germline, CDR1 is SGHTA, CDR2 FQGNSA. CDR3 length equals 15 residues. V trimming: 2 bases; J trimming: 6 bases; junction bases outside the gene matches: 6. CDR3 amino acids: CASSLPRGGDEKLFF. The CDR3 nucleotides are TGTGCCAGCAGCTTACCCAGAGGGGGCGATGAAAAACTGTTTTTT. The full variable domain, rest sourced from reference TRBV7-2 and TRBJ1-4, is GAGVSQSPSNKVTEKGKDVELRCDPISGHTALYWYRQSLGQGLEFLIYFQGNSAPDKSGLPSDRFSAERTGGSVSTLTIQRTQQEDSAVYLCASSLPRGGDEKLFFGSGTQLSVL.

Only a few counts were recorded for this clonotype. The rearrangement joins TRBV2 to TRBJ1-5, with D unclear. The V and J ends lost 6 bases and 0 bases respectively, with 12 bases between them. The CDR3 totals 15 residues. Germline V CDR1 and CDR2: SNHLY, FYNNEI. For the CDR3, the DNA is TGTGCCAGCAGCGGGGTGGGAGGTAGCAATCAGCCCCAGCATTTT. This gives the protein CASSGVGGSNQPQHF.

Ten or more counts support this clonotype. The CDR3 DNA reads as TGTGCCATAAAGAGGCAGGTTAAAACTGAAGCTTTCTTT. Its translation is CAIKRQVKTEAFF. The chain links TRBV10-3 to TRBJ1-1, with no clear D. The CDR3 has 13 amino acids. The V end was cut by 9 bases, the J end by 5 bases, with 16 bases between. Germline V gene data show CDR1 as ENHRY and CDR2 as SYGVKD.

This clonotype has just a few counts. The chain joins TRBV9 to TRBJ2-1; a possible D gene is TRBD2 (7 bases). This CDR3 comprises 14 residues. From germline, CDR1 is SGDLS and CDR2 YYNGEE. The V end was cut by 4 bases, the J end by 8 bases, with 16 bases between. Here the CDR3 reads CASSPHPGGDEQFF. As DNA, the CDR3 is TGTGCCAGCAGCCCTCACCCGGGGGGCGATGAGCAGTTCTTC.

CDR3 loop: CASSPAYSGANVLTF. CDR3 bases: TGTGCCAGCAGTCCAGCTTACTCTGGGGCCAACGTCCTGACTTTC. V is TRBV7-2 and J is TRBJ2-6; no reliable D call. The germline V gene encodes CDR1 SGHTA and CDR2 FQGNSA. V gave up 6 bases and J gave up 0 bases, with 9 bases separating them. This CDR3 comprises 15 residues. Using reference TRBV7-2 and TRBJ2-6 for the parts outside the CDR3, the full variable domain is GAGVSQSPSNKVTEKGKDVELRCDPISGHTALYWYRQSLGQGLEFLIYFQGNSAPDKSGLPSDRFSAERTGGSVSTLTIQRTQQEDSAVYLCASSPAYSGANVLTFGAGSRLTVL.

The rearrangement joins TRBV6-2 or TRBV6-3 to TRBJ2-7; 10 nucleotides align to TRBD2. This CDR3 comprises 13 residues. In germline, CDR1 is MNHEY, CDR2 SVGEGT. With V trimmed by 7 bases and J by 5 bases, 5 bases remained unmatched. The CDR3, as DNA: TGTGCCAGCACCTTAGCGGGGGGCAACGAGCAGTACTTC. Amino acid sequence: CASTLAGGNEQYF.

The chain is built from TRBV11-2 and TRBJ2-1; TRBD2 matches at 9 bases. The CDR3 contains 17 residues. Germline trimming cut 4 bases from V and 3 bases from J; bases unmatched to any gene: 10. Germline CDR1 reads SGHAT; CDR2 reads FQNNGV. The CDR3 loop is CASSSPRLAANYNEQFF. DNA for the CDR3: TGTGCCAGCAGCTCCCCTAGACTAGCGGCAAACTACAATGAGCAGTTCTTC.

This clonotype was observed a handful of times. The chain couples TRBV20-1 to TRBJ2-1; D remains unclear. The CDR3 contains 11 residues. Per germline, CDR1 DFQATT and CDR2 SNEGSKA (reference sequence). V lost 0 bases and J 9 bases, leaving 6 bases between the germline ends. The CDR3 sequence is CSARDKSEQFF. The CDR3 nucleotides are TGCAGTGCTAGAGATAAGAGTGAGCAGTTCTTC.

This sequence joins TRBV29-1 and TRBJ1-4; D is perhaps TRBD1 (5 bases). V was pared by 2 bases and J by 7 bases, with 14 bases between. Germline loops: CDR1 SQVTM, CDR2 ANQGSEA. The CDR3 length is 14 residues. The CDR3 DNA sequence: TGCAGCGTTGAAATTGGGGCCCAGGGTGAAAAACTGTTTTTT. Translating gives CSVEIGAQGEKLFF.

V is TRBV7-2 and J is TRBJ2-7; D might be TRBD1 (6 bases). The germline V gene encodes CDR1 SGHTA and CDR2 FQGNSA. The CDR3 is made up of 15 amino acids. V lost 1 base, J lost 7 bases, and 17 bases lay in between. DNA for the CDR3: TGTGCCAGCAGCTTAGGGGTACAGGGCCAAGGTGAGCAGTACTTC. Translated, it gives CASSLGVQGQGEQYF.

This clonotype was counted between two and nine times. The chain couples TRBV5-6 to TRBJ2-5, with 8 nucleotides matching TRBD2. From germline, CDR1 is SGHDT and CDR2 YYEEEE. The CDR3 runs 15 residues. The J segment lost 5 bases and the V segment lost 2 bases, leaving 8 bases of the junction unmatched. CDR3 in amino acids: CASSFPGGALETQYF. The CDR3, as DNA: TGTGCCAGCAGCTTCCCGGGGGGGGCCTTGGAGACCCAGTACTTC.

This clonotype was detected ten times or more. The chain links TRBV4-2 to TRBJ2-5, with 12 bases aligning to TRBD2. V gave up 0 bases and J gave up 4 bases; unmatched junction bases: 9. Germline CDR1 reads LGHNA; CDR2 reads YNFKEQ. The CDR3 contains 18 residues. The CDR3 DNA follows: TGTGCCAGCAGCCAAGAGGGTGTGACTAGCGGGAGTGGAGAGACCCAGTACTTC. Amino acid sequence: CASSQEGVTSGSGETQYF.

Many counts were recorded for this clonotype. This chain connects TRBV4-1 to TRBJ2-3, with 9 bases aligning to TRBD2. The CDR3 runs to 17 residues. Germline V gene lookup returns CDR1 MGHRA and CDR2 YSYEKL. The V and J ends lost 1 base and 2 bases, in that order; junction bases with no gene match: 7. This CDR3 reads CASSQVTGGRATDTQYF. CDR3 nucleotide sequence: TGCGCCAGCAGCCAAGTCACGGGCGGGAGGGCCACAGATACGCAGTATTTT.

The chain joins TRBV6-1 to TRBJ1-5; D gene uncertain. Germline V CDR1 and CDR2: MNHNS, SASEGT. Trimming took 6 bases from V and 1 from J, leaving 10 bases between them. This CDR3 is built from 14 residues. CDR3 sequence: CASRPGMSNQPQHF. CDR3 nucleotide sequence: TGTGCCAGCAGGCCCGGGATGAGCAATCAGCCCCAGCATTTT.

This clonotype has only a few counts. This chain uses TRBV7-9 with TRBJ2-4; tentative D call: TRBD2 (6 bases). This CDR3 has 16 amino acids. Germline lookup yields CDR1 SEHNR and CDR2 FQNEAQ (reference sequence). Trimming stripped 3 bases from V and 0 bases from J, with 12 bases between. Here the CDR3 reads CASSLGGPSAKNIQYF. CDR3 in DNA: TGTGCCAGCAGCTTGGGGGGTCCCTCAGCCAAAAACATTCAGTACTTC.